This entry lists 10 T cell receptor beta chains sequenced from one sample in a study of blood T cells in healthy people across ages. Then a second PCR, running roughly 7 to 11 cycles, was carried out with a sample-barcoded 5' primer and a J-beta primer mix. Via MiXCR, TCRdb re-called the 5' RACE reads, giving one row per CDR3 protein. The sample has 1.4 million or so distinct CDR3 sequences; 40% to 45% are singletons. Sequencing input: blood. The receptors were sampled from a young woman in good health.

The J gene is TRBJ2-4, the V gene TRBV12-3 or TRBV12-4; 7 bases agree with TRBD1. Germline trimming cut 3 bases from V and 4 bases from J; bases unmatched to any gene: 6. The CDR3 extends over 15 amino acids. CDR3 coding DNA: TGTGCCAGCAGTTTCTCTGACAGGGTAAAAAACATTCAGTACTTC. The encoded protein is CASSFSDRVKNIQYF.

The chain joins TRBV29-1 to TRBJ2-1; D is possibly TRBD1 or TRBD2 (5 bases each). V was clipped by 5 bases and J by 8 bases, with 16 bases between them. The CDR3 runs 13 residues. CDR1 and CDR2 (germline): SQVTM, ANQGSEA. CDR3 in amino acids: CSVPRDRRDEQFF. The CDR3, as DNA: TGCAGCGTTCCTAGGGACCGTAGGGATGAGCAGTTCTTC.

The J gene is TRBJ2-2, the V gene TRBV20-1, with D unresolved. CDR3 length: 15 amino acids. Trimming left V 0 bases short and J 0 bases short, with 8 bases between. Germline-derived CDR1 and CDR2 are DFQATT and SNEGSKA (reference sequence). Written as DNA, the CDR3 is TGCAGTGCTAGAGATTGGGCTGCGAACACCGGGGAGCTGTTTTTT. This sequence encodes CSARDWAANTGELFF.

This chain joins TRBV4-1 and TRBJ2-2; D gene uncertain. Trimming took 4 bases from V and 5 from J, leaving 17 bases between them. The CDR3 totals 16 residues. Germline V lookup: CDR1 MGHRA, CDR2 YSYEKL. The DNA for the CDR3 is TGCGCCAGCAGCCCGGGCCTGGGCCTGACGACCGGGGAGCTGTTTTTT. Protein sequence: CASSPGLGLTTGELFF.

This clonotype was seen only a few times. The chain links TRBV15 to TRBJ2-1, with D possibly called TRBD1 or TRBD2 (5 bases each). V lost 0 bases to trimming and J lost 10 bases, with 22 bases between them. This CDR3 has 17 residues. Germline CDR1 and CDR2: LNHNV and YYDKDF (reference sequence). DNA of the CDR3: TGTGCCACCAGCAGAGAGAAGTGGGACGGGGAATTGGGGGAGCAGTTCTTC. Its translation: CATSREKWDGELGEQFF.

V is TRBV7-2 and J is TRBJ2-3; D perhaps matches TRBD1 (6 bases). Trimming shortened V by 0 bases and J by 2 bases, and 12 bases separated the two germline ends. This CDR3 contains 16 residues. Germline-derived CDR1 and CDR2 are SGHTA and FQGNSA. CDR3: CASSLARQVPTDTQYF. The CDR3 DNA reads as TGTGCCAGCAGCTTAGCTCGACAGGTCCCCACAGATACGCAGTATTTT. Filled out from reference TRBV7-2 and TRBJ2-3, the complete variable domain reads GAGVSQSPSNKVTEKGKDVELRCDPISGHTALYWYRQSLGQGLEFLIYFQGNSAPDKSGLPSDRFSAERTGGSVSTLTIQRTQQEDSAVYLCASSLARQVPTDTQYFGPGTRLTVL.

This clonotype has just a few counts. This rearrangement joins TRBV7-9 to TRBJ1-2; unclear D gene. The germline gives CDR1 SEHNR, CDR2 FQNEAQ (reference sequence). The CDR3 contains 13 residues. V lost 3 bases to trimming and J lost 8 bases, with 13 bases between them. CDR3 bases: TGTGCCAGCAGCTTGAACGGACTGCAGGGCTACACCTTC. Its protein is CASSLNGLQGYTF.

This chain joins TRBV6-2 or TRBV6-3 and TRBJ2-5, with a possible D match to TRBD2 (5 bases). This CDR3 is built from 14 residues. V shed 2 bases and J shed 2 bases, with 9 bases lying between them. The V gene's germline CDR1 is MNHEY and CDR2 SVGEGT. The CDR3 protein is CASSYAGVQETQYF. The CDR3 DNA sequence: TGTGCCAGCAGTTACGCGGGTGTGCAAGAGACCCAGTACTTC.

This chain connects TRBV30 to TRBJ1-6, with 10 bases aligning to TRBD1. V was pared by 2 bases and J by 10 bases, with 8 bases of the junction left unmatched. Germline V gives CDR1 GTSNPN, CDR2 SVGIG (reference sequence). CDR3 size: 15 residues. Here the CDR3 DNA reads TGTGCCTGGAGTTTCTTCGGGACAGGGGTCTCACCCCTCCACTTT. Translated: CAWSFFGTGVSPLHF.

This clonotype was counted a few times. The chain uses TRBV27 and TRBJ2-7, with 10 positions matching TRBD1. The junction had 5 bases not matched to a gene; V was cut back by 6 bases and J by 6 bases. This CDR3 spans 13 amino acids. The germline CDR1 and CDR2 sequences are MNHEY and SMNVEV (reference sequence). The chain's CDR3 is CASRPGQGLEQYF. For the CDR3, the DNA is TGTGCCAGCAGGCCGGGACAGGGGCTCGAGCAGTACTTC.